The subject of this entry is one TCR beta chain. This entry is derived from a study of blood T cell repertoires in COVID-19. The CDR3 covers 13 residues. CDR1 is LNHDA, CDR2 SQIVND, per germline (reference sequence). V dropped 3 bases and J dropped 7; count of bases not matched to a gene: 2. Data came from immunoSEQ multiplex PCR; TCRdb stores just in-frame clones and leaves some out. The table includes over 100,000 clones, 87% detected once. Sequenced sample: peripheral blood. The chain has TRBV19 and TRBJ2-7, with 11 bases matching TRBD2. This TCR came from a middle-aged man with acute or convalescent COVID-19. The CDR3 DNA follows: TGTGCCAGTAGTATTCGGACTAGCGGGGAGCAGTACTTC. It yields the protein CASSIRTSGEQYF.